This T cell receptor (beta chain) was recovered during a study of CD8 T cells in Susac syndrome. About 0.45 to 1 ug RNA was reverse transcribed with random hexamers. The CDR3 of TCR beta was amplified by immunoSEQ multiplex PCR across 54 Vbeta and 13 Jbeta. TCRdb itself ran the immunoSEQ multiplex PCR reads through MiXCR, one entry per CDR3 protein. The sample shows 70,000 to 100,000 distinct CDR3 sequences, approximately 96% of them seen only once. As for this clonotype: Its antigen remains unknown.

Study observations and caveats: In total CD8+ repertoires, some 17 Susac-specific public clones were found, and in CD8+ TEMRA repertoires, about 5 were found.

This CDR3 spans 16 amino acids. CDR1 and CDR2 from the germline V gene are SGHTA and FQGNSA. V lost 3 bases to trimming and J lost 0 bases, with 14 bases between them. This TCR derives from a human donor with Susac syndrome. The chain couples TRBV7-2 to TRBJ2-5; D possibly corresponds to TRBD1 (6 bases). Material for sequencing was CD8+ T cells from PBMCs. The CDR3 coding sequence is TGTGCCAGCAGCTTCGGGACCGGGACAAACCAAGAGACCCAGTACTTC. Its translation: CASSFGTGTNQETQYF.